The sequence of this T cell receptor (beta chain) was determined in a study of beta chain features in type 1 diabetes. V was pared by 4 bases and J by 0 bases, with 9 bases between. Germline V gene data show CDR1 as SGDLS and CDR2 as YYNGEE. The CDR3 is 14 residues long. The sequenced template was cDNA made from the entire isolated RNA. Only in-frame clones appear in the TCRdb table, and some are missing; sequencing was by immunoSEQ multiplex PCR. Altogether roughly 240,000 clones are present, roughly two thirds being singletons, with the ten largest covering approximately 0.053%. The TCR comes from a man aged 25 to 40 in good health. The specimen sequenced was naive CD4+ T cells from blood. The chain has TRBV9 and TRBJ2-3; maybe TRBD2 (5 bases). CDR3 DNA sequence: TGTGCCAGCAGCCCACGGACTAGCACAGATACGCAGTATTTT. Translating it yields CASSPRTSTDTQYF.